These T cell receptor beta chains were read from a single sample in a study of cytomegalovirus exposure and HLA in healthy donors. Sequenced by immunoSEQ multiplex PCR; TCRdb stores in-frame clones only, minus some. The sample consists of 100,000 to 120,000 clones, about 78% of them appearing once. Source material: PBMCs. The receptors derive from a woman aged 30 to 39 in good health and CMV-seropositive. CDR3s include the opening cysteine and the closing phenylalanine or tryptophan. The D gene is left open where the match is weak. Not all rows give a size; the values are once, few, many and, for expanded clones, a class.

size	V	D	J	DNA	CDR3
-	TRBV11-1	TRBD1	TRBJ1-1	TGTGCCAGCAGCGAGGGGGCGTCGTTCACTGAAGCTTTCTTT	CASSEGASFTEAFF
few	TRBV14	-	TRBJ2-2	TGTGCCAGCAGCCAAACAGGGTCGAACACCGGGGAGCTGTTTTTT	CASSQTGSNTGELFF
-	TRBV18	-	TRBJ1-2	TGTGCCAGCTCACCTGGGCCGGACTATGGCTACACCTTC	CASSPGPDYGYTF
-	TRBV7-9	-	TRBJ1-2	TGTGCCAGCAGCGAGAACCCACAGGGTCCCTATGGCTACACCTTC	CASSENPQGPYGYTF
once	TRBV29-1	-	TRBJ1-2	TGCAGCGTCCCTCGTGAGCAGGGTCCATACGGCTACACCTTC	CSVPREQGPYGYTF
-	TRBV7-9	-	TRBJ2-7	TGTGCCAGCAGTTTGTCCCCCACCTACGAGCAGTACTTC	CASSLSPTYEQYF
-	TRBV19	-	TRBJ1-1	TGTGCCAGTAGTATAACTCTGAACACTGAAGCTTTCTTT	CASSITLNTEAFF
-	TRBV5-6	TRBD1	TRBJ1-6	TGTGCCAGCAGCGACCTGACAGGGGGGATTTCACCCCTCCACTTT	CASSDLTGGISPLHF
few	TRBV13	-	TRBJ1-1	TGTGCCAGCAGCCCCCACACAATTCATCCTCTTAAGAACACTGAAGCTTTCTTT	CASSPHTIHPLKNTEAFF
-	TRBV14	-	TRBJ2-1	TGTGCCAGTAGGCAACGGGGGAGCTCCTACAATGAGCAGTTCTTC	CASRQRGSSYNEQFF
-	TRBV7-3	-	TRBJ2-2	TGTGCCAGCAGTTCAGGGGTTGCGTCCGGGGAGCTGTTTTTT	CASSSGVASGELFF
-	TRBV18	-	TRBJ2-7	TGTGCCAGCTCACCACCGGGGCTAACCTACGAGCAGTACTTC	CASSPPGLTYEQYF
-	TRBV6-5	-	TRBJ1-1	TGTGCCAGCAGAACAGTGGGGGGTACAGCTGAAGCTTTCTTT	CASRTVGGTAEAFF
-	TRBV27	TRBD1	TRBJ1-3	TGTGCCAGCAGTACCGCCAGGGGGCGCGGCACCATATATTTT	CASSTARGRGTIYF
-	TRBV28	-	TRBJ2-7	TGTGCCAGCAGTTGGCAGGGGCCCTACGAGCAGTACTTC	CASSWQGPYEQYF